The clone carrying this TCR beta chain was found many times. TCRdb recomputed calls from the RT-PCR reads with MiXCR, one row per CDR3 protein. The repertoire holds roughly 700,000 distinct CDR3 sequences, with roughly 13% as singletons. CDR1 is SGHVS and CDR2 is FQNEAQ in the germline V gene. Trimming took 3 bases from V and 7 from J; bases not matched to a gene: 5. There are 14 residues in the CDR3. This record belongs to a study of response to subunit inactivated influenza vaccine. This sequence originates from a man between 45 and 60 years old who received an inactivated influenza vaccine. The sample here was PBMCs from blood, taken 14 to 15 days before vaccination. J is TRBJ1-5 and V is TRBV7-8; 8 bases agree with TRBD1. Written as DNA, the CDR3 is TGTGCCAGCAGCTTGGACAGGGTCGGGCAGCCCCAGCATTTT. Translating it yields CASSLDRVGQPQHF.